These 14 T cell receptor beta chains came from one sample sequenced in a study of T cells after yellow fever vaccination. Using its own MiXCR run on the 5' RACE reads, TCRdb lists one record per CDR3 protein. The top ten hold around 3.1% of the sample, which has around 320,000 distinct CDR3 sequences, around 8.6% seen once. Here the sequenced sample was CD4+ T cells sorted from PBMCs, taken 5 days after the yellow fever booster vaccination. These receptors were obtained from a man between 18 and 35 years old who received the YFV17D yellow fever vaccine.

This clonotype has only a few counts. The CDR3 bases are TGTGCCAGCAGCCAAGCACAGGGTGGAAATGAGCAGTTCTTC. Its translation is CASSQAQGGNEQFF. The rearrangement joins TRBV14 to TRBJ2-1; D possibly corresponds to TRBD1 (6 bases). Germline V gene lookup returns CDR1 SGHDN and CDR2 FVKESK. The V end lost 1 base, the J end lost 7 bases, and 11 bases lay between the germline ends. The CDR3 runs 14 residues.

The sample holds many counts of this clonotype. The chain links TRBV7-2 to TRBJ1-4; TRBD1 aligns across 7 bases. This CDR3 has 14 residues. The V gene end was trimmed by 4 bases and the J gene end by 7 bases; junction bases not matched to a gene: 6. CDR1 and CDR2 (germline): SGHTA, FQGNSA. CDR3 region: CASSSQGGVEKLFF. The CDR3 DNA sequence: TGTGCCAGCAGCTCCCAAGGGGGCGTTGAAAAACTGTTTTTT.

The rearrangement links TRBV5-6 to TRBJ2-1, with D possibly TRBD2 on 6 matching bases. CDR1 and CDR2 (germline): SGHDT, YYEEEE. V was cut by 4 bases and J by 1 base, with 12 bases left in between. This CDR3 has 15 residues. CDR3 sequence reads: CASSPEGPSYNEQFF. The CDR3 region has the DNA TGTGCCAGCAGCCCGGAGGGCCCTTCCTACAATGAGCAGTTCTTC.

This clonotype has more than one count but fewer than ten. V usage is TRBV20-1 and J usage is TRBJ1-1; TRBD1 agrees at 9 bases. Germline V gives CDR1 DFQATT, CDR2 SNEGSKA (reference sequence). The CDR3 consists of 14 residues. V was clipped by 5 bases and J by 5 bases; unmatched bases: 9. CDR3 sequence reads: CSARPGQGGTEAFF. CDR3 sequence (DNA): TGCAGTGCTCGCCCGGGACAGGGAGGAACTGAAGCTTTCTTT.

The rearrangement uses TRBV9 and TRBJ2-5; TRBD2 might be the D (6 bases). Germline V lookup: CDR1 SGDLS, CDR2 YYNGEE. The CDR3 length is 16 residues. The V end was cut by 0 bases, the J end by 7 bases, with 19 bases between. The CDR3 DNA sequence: TGTGCCAGCAGCGTAGATGGGGGGTCCTCCGGTAGGACCCAGTACTTC. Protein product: CASSVDGGSSGRTQYF.

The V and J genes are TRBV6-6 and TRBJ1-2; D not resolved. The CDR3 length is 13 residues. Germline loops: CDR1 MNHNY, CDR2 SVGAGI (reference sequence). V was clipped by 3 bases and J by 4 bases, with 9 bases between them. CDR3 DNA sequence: TGTGCCAGCAGTTATGAAGGTGGCTATGGCTACACCTTC. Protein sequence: CASSYEGGYGYTF.

The CDR3 DNA sequence: TGTGCCAGCAGTCCCAGCCGGGGGGATACGCAGTATTTT. Translation gives CASSPSRGDTQYF. V is TRBV6-1 and J is TRBJ2-3; a weak D match, TRBD2 (6 bases). The CDR3 length is 13 residues. Trimming cost V 5 bases and J 6 bases, with 12 bases left between them. CDR1 and CDR2 (germline): MNHNS, SASEGT.

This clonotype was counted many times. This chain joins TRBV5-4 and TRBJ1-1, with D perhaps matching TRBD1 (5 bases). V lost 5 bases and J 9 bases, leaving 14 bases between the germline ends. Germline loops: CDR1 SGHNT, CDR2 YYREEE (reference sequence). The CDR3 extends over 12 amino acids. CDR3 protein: CASRFSGGQAFF. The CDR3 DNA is TGTGCCAGCAGGTTTTCGGGGGGACAAGCTTTCTTT. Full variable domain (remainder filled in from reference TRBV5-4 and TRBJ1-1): ETGVTQSPTHLIKTRGQQVTLRCSSQSGHNTVSWYQQALGQGPQFIFQYYREEENGRGNFPPRFSGLQFPNYSSELNVNALELDDSALYLCASRFSGGQAFFGQGTRLTVV.

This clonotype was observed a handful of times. This chain's CDR3 is CASSEIYRGAKNIQYF. DNA for the CDR3: TGCGCCAGCAGCGAGATATACAGGGGTGCCAAAAACATTCAGTACTTC. V and J are TRBV5-1 and TRBJ2-4; TRBD1 matches 7 bases. Unmatched junction bases numbered 8, after V lost 4 bases and J lost 1 base. The length of the CDR3 is 16 residues. Germline lookup yields CDR1 SGHRS and CDR2 YFSETQ.

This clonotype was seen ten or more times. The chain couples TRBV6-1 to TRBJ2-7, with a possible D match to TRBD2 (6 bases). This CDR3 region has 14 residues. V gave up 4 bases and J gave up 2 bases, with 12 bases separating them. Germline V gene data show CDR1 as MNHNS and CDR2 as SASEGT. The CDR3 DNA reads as TGTGCCAGCAGTGGCGGCGGGGTAACCTACGAGCAGTACGTC. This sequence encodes CASSGGGVTYEQYV.

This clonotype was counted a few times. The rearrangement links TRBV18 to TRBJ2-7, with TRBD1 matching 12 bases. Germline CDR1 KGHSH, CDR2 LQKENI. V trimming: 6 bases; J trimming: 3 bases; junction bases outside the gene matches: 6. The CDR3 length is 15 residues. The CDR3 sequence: CASSPGQGAVYEQYF. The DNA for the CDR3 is TGTGCCAGCTCCCCGGGACAGGGGGCCGTCTACGAGCAGTACTTC.

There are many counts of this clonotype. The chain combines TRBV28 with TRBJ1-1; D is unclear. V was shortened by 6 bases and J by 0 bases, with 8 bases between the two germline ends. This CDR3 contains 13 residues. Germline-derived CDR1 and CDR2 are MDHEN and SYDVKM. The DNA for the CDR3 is TGTGCCAGCAGCTCATTAATGAACACTGAAGCTTTCTTT. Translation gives CASSSLMNTEAFF.

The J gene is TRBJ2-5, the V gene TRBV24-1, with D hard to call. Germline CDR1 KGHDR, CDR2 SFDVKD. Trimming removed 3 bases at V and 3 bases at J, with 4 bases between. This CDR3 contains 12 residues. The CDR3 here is CATSDHEETQYF. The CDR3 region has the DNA TGTGCCACCAGTGATCATGAAGAGACCCAGTACTTC.

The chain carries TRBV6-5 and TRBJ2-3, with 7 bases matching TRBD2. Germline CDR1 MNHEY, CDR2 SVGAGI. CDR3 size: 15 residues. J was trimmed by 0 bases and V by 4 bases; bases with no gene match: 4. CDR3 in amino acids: CASSSSGESTDTQYF. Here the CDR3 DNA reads TGTGCCAGCAGTTCCAGCGGGGAAAGCACAGATACGCAGTATTTT.